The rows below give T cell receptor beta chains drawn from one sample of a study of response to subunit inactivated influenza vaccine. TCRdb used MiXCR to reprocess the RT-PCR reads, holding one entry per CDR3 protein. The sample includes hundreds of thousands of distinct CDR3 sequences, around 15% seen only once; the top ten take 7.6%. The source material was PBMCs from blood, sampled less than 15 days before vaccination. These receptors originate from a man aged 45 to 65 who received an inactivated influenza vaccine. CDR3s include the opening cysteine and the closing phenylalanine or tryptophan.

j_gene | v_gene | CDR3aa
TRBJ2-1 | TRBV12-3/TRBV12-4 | CASSLIQGSEQFF
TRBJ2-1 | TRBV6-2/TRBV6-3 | CASSLGGIIHNEQFF
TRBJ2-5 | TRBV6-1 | CASSERPPQETQYF
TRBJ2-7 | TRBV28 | CASSPGLAGWKSYEQYF
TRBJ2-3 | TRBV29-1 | CSVLGTGTGATDTQYF
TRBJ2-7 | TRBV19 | CASSAGTIYEQYF
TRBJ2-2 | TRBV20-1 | CSVPGRNTGELFF
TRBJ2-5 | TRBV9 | CASSVVPGSETQYF
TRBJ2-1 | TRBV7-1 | CASSSQGASALNEQFF
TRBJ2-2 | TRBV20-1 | CSASGFRGENTGELFF
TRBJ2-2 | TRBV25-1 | CASILGDRGLRYTGELFF
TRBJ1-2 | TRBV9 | CASSVGSTPDYGYTF
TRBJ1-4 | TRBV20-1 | CSATQGADKEKLFF
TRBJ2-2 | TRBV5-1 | CAIRTGVNTGELFF
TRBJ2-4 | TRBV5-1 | CASSLTGVKNIQYF
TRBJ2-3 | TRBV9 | CASSVATSGGEYF
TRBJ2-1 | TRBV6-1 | CASSPPLPAWGTGENEQFF
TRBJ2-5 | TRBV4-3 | CASREGAGEETQYF
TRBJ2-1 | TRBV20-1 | CSAAGSSYNEQFF
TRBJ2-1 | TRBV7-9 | CASSGILAAGSYNEQFF
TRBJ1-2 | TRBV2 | CASSEGTLGSYGYTF
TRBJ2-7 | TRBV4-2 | CASSQRGQELYEQYF
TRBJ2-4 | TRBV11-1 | CASSSGNIQYF
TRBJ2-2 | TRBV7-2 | CASSLEIRTNTGELFF
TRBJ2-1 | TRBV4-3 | CASSQGLQDQGEQFF
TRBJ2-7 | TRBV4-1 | CASSQDRGLTYEQYF
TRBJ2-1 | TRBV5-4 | CASSPTSGESYNEQFF
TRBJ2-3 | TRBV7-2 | CASSFTGTPSTDTQYF